This T cell receptor beta chain stems from a study of blood T cell repertoires in COVID-19. In the authors' workflow: For nucleated cells, counts were estimated from reference gene primer amplification. Using immunoSEQ multiplex PCR, the repertoire was profiled, and TCRdb retains in-frame clones only, with some absent. The V and J calls and clone size were taken over from that table, and D and trimming were inferred from the DNA. The sample has 40,000 to 50,000 clones, around 88% seen once. This clone was detected only once. V gave up 5 bases and J gave up 2 bases; unmatched junction bases: 13. The CDR3 loop spans 18 amino acids. Germline assignment: CDR1 SNHLY and CDR2 FYNNEI.

The chain joins TRBV2 to TRBJ2-1; TRBD2 matches at 9 bases. The material sequenced was peripheral blood. This sequence was found in a woman aged 60-75 years with acute or convalescent COVID-19. Here the CDR3 DNA reads TGTGCCAGCAGTCCTTGGGGTAGCGGGAGCTTTACCTACAATGAGCAGTTCTTC. Amino acid sequence: CASSPWGSGSFTYNEQFF.